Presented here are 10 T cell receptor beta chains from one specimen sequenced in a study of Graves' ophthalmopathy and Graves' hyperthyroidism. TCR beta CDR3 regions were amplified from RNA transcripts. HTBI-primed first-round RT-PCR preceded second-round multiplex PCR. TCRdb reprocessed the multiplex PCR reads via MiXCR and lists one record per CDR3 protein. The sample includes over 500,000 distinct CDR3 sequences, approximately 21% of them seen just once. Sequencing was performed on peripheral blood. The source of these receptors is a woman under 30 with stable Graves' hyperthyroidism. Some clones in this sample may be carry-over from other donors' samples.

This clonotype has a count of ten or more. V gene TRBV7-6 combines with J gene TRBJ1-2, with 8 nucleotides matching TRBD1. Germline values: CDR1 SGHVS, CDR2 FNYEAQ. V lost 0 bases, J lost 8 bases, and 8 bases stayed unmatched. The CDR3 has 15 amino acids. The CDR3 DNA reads TGTGCCAGCAGCTTAGCGAGCAGGGGGCGGAGAGGCTACACCTTC. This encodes CASSLASRGRRGYTF.

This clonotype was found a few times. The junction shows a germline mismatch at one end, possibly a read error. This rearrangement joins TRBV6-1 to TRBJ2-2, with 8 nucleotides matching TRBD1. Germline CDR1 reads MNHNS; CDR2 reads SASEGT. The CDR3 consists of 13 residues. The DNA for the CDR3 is TGTGCCAGCAGACAGGGGGGCCCCGGAGAGCTGTTTTTT. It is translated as CASRQGGPGELFF.

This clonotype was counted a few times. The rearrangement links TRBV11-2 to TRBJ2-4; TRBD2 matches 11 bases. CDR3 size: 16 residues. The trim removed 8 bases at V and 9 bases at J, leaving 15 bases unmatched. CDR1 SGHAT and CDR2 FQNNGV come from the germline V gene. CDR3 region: CASGLFSGRDQFIQYF. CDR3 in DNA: TGTGCCAGCGGCCTATTTAGCGGGAGGGATCAATTCATTCAGTACTTC.

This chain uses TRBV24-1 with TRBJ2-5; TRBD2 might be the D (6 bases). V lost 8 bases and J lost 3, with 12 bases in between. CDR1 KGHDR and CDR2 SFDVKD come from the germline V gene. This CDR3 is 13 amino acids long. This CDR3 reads CATTAGSEETQYF. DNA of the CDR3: TGTGCCACCACGGCGGGGAGTGAAGAGACCCAGTACTTC.

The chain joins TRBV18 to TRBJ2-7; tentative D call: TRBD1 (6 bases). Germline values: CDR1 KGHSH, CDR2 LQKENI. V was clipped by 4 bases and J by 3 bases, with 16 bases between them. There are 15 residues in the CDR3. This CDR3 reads CASSQGQGMIYEQYF. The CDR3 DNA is TGTGCCAGCTCACAAGGCCAGGGGATGATCTACGAGCAGTACTTC.

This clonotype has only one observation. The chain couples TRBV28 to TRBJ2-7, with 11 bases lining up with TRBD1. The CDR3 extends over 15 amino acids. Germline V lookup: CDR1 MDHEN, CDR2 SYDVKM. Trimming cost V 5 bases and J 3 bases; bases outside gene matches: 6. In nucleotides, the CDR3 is TGTGCCAGCAGTCGGCCGGGACAGGGGGACTACGAGCAGTACTTC. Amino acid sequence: CASSRPGQGDYEQYF.

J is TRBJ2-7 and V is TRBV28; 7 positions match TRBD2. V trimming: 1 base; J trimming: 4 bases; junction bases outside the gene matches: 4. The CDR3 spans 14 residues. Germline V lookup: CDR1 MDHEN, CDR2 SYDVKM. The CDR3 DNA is TGTGCCAGCAGTTTATCAAACGGGAGGTACGAGCAGTACTTC. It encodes CASSLSNGRYEQYF. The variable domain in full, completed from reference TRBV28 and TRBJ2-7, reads DVKVTQSSRYLVKRTGEKVFLECVQDMDHENMFWYRQDPGLGLRLIYFSYDVKMKEKGDIPEGYSVSREKKERFSLILESASTNQTSMYLCASSLSNGRYEQYFGPGTRLTVT.

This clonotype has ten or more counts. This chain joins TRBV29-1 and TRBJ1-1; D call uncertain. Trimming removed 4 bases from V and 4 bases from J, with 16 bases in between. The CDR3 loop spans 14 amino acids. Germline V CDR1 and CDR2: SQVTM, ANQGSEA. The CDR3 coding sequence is TGCAGCGTTGGGCGGTATGGGATGGGCACTGAAGCTTTCTTT. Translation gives CSVGRYGMGTEAFF. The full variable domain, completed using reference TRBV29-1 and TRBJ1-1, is SAVISQKPSRDICQRGTSLTIQCQVDSQVTMMFWYRQQPGQSLTLIATANQGSEATYESGFVIDKFPISRPNLTFSTLTVSNMSPEDSSIYLCSVGRYGMGTEAFFGQGTRLTVV.

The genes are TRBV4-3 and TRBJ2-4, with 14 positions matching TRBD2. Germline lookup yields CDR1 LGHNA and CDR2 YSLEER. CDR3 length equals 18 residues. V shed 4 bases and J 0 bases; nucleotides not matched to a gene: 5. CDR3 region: CASSPRLAGGLAKNIQYF. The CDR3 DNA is TGCGCCAGCAGCCCCAGACTAGCGGGAGGGCTAGCCAAAAACATTCAGTACTTC.

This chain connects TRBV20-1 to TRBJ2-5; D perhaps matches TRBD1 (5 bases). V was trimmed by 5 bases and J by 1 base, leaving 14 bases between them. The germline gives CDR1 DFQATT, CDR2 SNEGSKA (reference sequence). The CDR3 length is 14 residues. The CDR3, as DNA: TGCAGTGCTGACGCGGACACGACCCAAGAGACCCAGTACTTC. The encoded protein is CSADADTTQETQYF.